By its share, the clone carrying this T cell receptor (beta chain) is medium-sized. Its cognate antigen is unknown. The data originate from a study of T and B cells in COVID-19 patients. Study summary: COVID-19 patients gave peripheral blood either during active infection or after recovery. Recovered patients mostly had mild to moderate COVID-19 managed as outpatients. The recovered cohort's median age was approximately 37 years, versus approximately 63 years in active infection.

Study results and caveats: In COVID-19 patients, T cell receptor beta variable and joining gene use was reportedly strongly skewed.

TRB rearrangements were amplified by multiplex PCR with BIOMED2 TRB-A/B primers. TCRdb re-called the multiplex PCR reads through MiXCR, storing one row per CDR3 protein. The sample shows a few thousand distinct CDR3 sequences, roughly a quarter of them seen only once. Each TRB amplification used about 220-500 ng of genomic DNA from blood. Specimen: blood. The TCR originated in a human donor with active COVID-19.

DNA of the CDR3: TGTGCCAGTAGTTTCAGGGGTCAGCCCCAGCATTTT. It translates to CASSFRGQPQHF. This sequence joins TRBV19 and TRBJ1-5, with D maybe TRBD1 (6 bases). The CDR3 loop spans 12 amino acids. Germline V gene data show CDR1 as LNHDA and CDR2 as SQIVND (reference sequence). V shed 5 bases and J shed 6 bases, with 8 bases lying between them.